One sample yielded the 28 T cell receptor beta chains listed below, sequenced in a study of T cells in Graves' hyperthyroidism and ophthalmopathy (dated by TCRdb to the late 2010s). The library was made by multiplex PCR. TCRdb records Illumina HiSeq 2000 as the sequencer. The TCR beta CDR3 regions were amplified from the RNA transcripts. For the first round of RT-PCR on the TCR CDR3, the HTBI primer set was used together with the Qiagen OneStep RT-PCR kit. Through fastp at Q25 and MiXCR, TCRdb rebuilt clones from the public reads, retaining in-frame beta chains. All rows with the same CDR3 protein become a single entry with the most common DNA and genes. This sample has nearly 750,000 distinct CDR3 sequences in its table, and over 35% of those were observed once. The ten largest clones take up 31% of the sample. The material sequenced was blood. All receptors come from a woman aged 40 to 50 with Graves' hyperthyroidism.

This clonotype has ten or more counts. V is TRBV3-1 and J is TRBJ1-6; D is undetermined. Germline CDR1 and CDR2: LGHDT and YNNKEL (reference sequence). The CDR3 covers 12 residues. With 0 bases removed from V and 9 bases from J, the gap between germline ends came to 3 bases. The CDR3 sequence: CASSQDASPLHF. The CDR3 DNA reads TGTGCCAGCAGCCAAGACGCTTCACCCCTCCACTTT. The entire variable domain, with the rest obtained from reference TRBV3-1 and TRBJ1-6, is as follows: DTAVSQTPKYLVTQMGNDKSIKCEQNLGHDTMYWYKQDSKKFLKIMFSYNNKELIINETVPNRFSPKSPDKAHLNLHINSLELGDSAVYFCASSQDASPLHFGNGTRLTVT.

V usage is TRBV7-9 and J usage is TRBJ1-2; 7 nucleotides line up with TRBD1. This CDR3 contains 14 residues. Trimming at V came to 6 bases and at J to 4 bases, leaving 8 bases not matched to a gene. CDR1 is SEHNR, CDR2 FQNEAQ, per germline (reference sequence). The CDR3 reads CASRPSGQIYGYTF. For the CDR3, the DNA is TGTGCCAGCAGGCCCTCGGGACAGATCTATGGCTACACCTTC.

The table lists this clonotype with a few counts. The chain carries TRBV19 and TRBJ1-5; tentatively, D is TRBD1 (6 bases). V was clipped by 5 bases and J by 2 bases, with 10 bases between them. Germline lookup yields CDR1 LNHDA and CDR2 SQIVND (reference sequence). There are 14 residues in the CDR3. CDR3 amino acids: CASSLRTGNQPQHF. Here the CDR3 DNA reads TGTGCCAGTAGTTTGAGGACAGGCAATCAGCCCCAGCATTTT. Filled out from reference TRBV19 and TRBJ1-5, the complete variable domain reads DGGITQSPKYLFRKEGQNVTLSCEQNLNHDAMYWYRQDPGQGLRLIYYSQIVNDFQKGDIAEGYSVSREKKESFPLTVTSAQKNPTAFYLCASSLRTGNQPQHFGDGTRLSIL.

There are many counts of this clonotype. CDR3 sequence (DNA): TGTGCCAGCAGCTCGGGACAGGGGCATCACTACGAGCAGTACTTC. As protein: CASSSGQGHHYEQYF. The gene calls are TRBV7-2 and TRBJ2-7; 10 nucleotides align to TRBD1. This CDR3 comprises 15 residues. In germline, CDR1 is SGHTA, CDR2 FQGNSA. The V gene end was trimmed by 4 bases and the J gene end by 3 bases; junction bases not matched to a gene: 6.

Only a few counts were recorded for this clonotype. The V gene is TRBV7-2, the J gene TRBJ1-2, with D unclear. Germline assignment: CDR1 SGHTA and CDR2 FQGNSA. This CDR3 region has 14 residues. V dropped 5 bases and J dropped 2 bases, with 12 bases sitting between them. The CDR3 coding sequence is TGTGCCAGCAGCCAAAGCCGGCAAAACTATGGCTACACCTTC. Amino acids: CASSQSRQNYGYTF.

The rearrangement joins TRBV10-3 to TRBJ2-6; D is unclear. The CDR3 loop spans 14 amino acids. Trimming cost V 6 bases and J 4 bases, with 10 bases left between them. Germline V gene lookup returns CDR1 ENHRY and CDR2 SYGVKD. The CDR3 sequence: CAIREPTGANVLTF. CDR3 DNA sequence: TGTGCCATCAGGGAGCCGACCGGGGCCAACGTCCTGACTTTC.

The chain carries TRBV5-1 and TRBJ1-2; D is possibly TRBD1 (5 bases). Germline lookup yields CDR1 SGHRS and CDR2 YFSETQ. The CDR3 length is 14 residues. V was shortened by 8 bases and J by 6 bases, with 20 bases between the two germline ends. The DNA for the CDR3 is TGCGCCAGAGGGGACCGTGAGAGGGCAAATGGCTACACCTTC. Its protein product is CARGDRERANGYTF. Variable domain in full (rest from reference TRBV5-1 and TRBJ1-2): KAGVTQTPRYLIKTRGQQVTLSCSPISGHRSVSWYQQTPGQGLQFLFEYFSETQRNKGNFPGRFSGRQFSNSRSEMNVSTLELGDSALYLCARGDRERANGYTFGSGTRLTVV.

The chain couples TRBV20-1 to TRBJ2-7; D may be TRBD1 (6 bases). Looked up from germline, CDR1 is DFQATT and CDR2 is SNEGSKA (reference sequence). CDR3 length: 14 amino acids. V was shortened by 7 bases and J by 0 bases, with 16 bases between the two germline ends. The CDR3 region is CSVATGHSSYEQYF. The CDR3 nucleotides read TGCAGTGTCGCGACGGGACACAGCTCCTACGAGCAGTACTTC.

Concerning this clonotype: At one of its ends the junction is not consistent with the germline gene, which may arise from a read error. J is TRBJ2-5 and V is TRBV7-2, with 7 positions matching TRBD2. The germline CDR1 and CDR2 sequences are SGHTA and FQGNSA. The CDR3 sequence is 15 residues long. Here the CDR3 DNA reads TGTGCCAGCAGCTTAGAAGTTAGCGGGCAAGAGGCCCAGTACTTC. Amino acids: CASSLEVSGQEAQYF. Full variable domain (rest looked up from reference TRBV7-2 and TRBJ2-5): GAGVSQSPSNKVTEKGKDVELRCDPISGHTALYWYRQSLGQGLEFLIYFQGNSAPDKSGLPSDRFSAERTGGSVSTLTIQRTQQEDSAVYLCASSLEVSGQEAQYFGPGTRLLVL.

The chain employs TRBV7-6 and TRBJ2-5, with a possible D match to TRBD1 (5 bases). The CDR3 runs 14 residues. From germline, CDR1 is SGHVS and CDR2 FNYEAQ. The V end lost 9 bases, the J end lost 1 base, and 15 bases lay between the germline ends. The CDR3 coding sequence is TGTGCCAGTAAACGCAGGGTTACCCAAGAGACCCAGTACTTC. Translation: CASKRRVTQETQYF.

This clonotype occurred many times. Here the CDR3 reads CATSRDWPAAGTQYF. CDR3 nucleotides: TGTGCCACCAGCAGAGATTGGCCGGCCGCGGGTACCCAGTACTTC. V usage is TRBV15 and J usage is TRBJ2-5; possible D gene TRBD2, 5 bases. This CDR3 contains 15 residues. Trimming took 0 bases from V and 8 from J, leaving 16 bases between them. CDR1 and CDR2 (germline): LNHNV, YYDKDF (reference sequence).

In regard to this clonotype: A much more abundant neighbour one base away suggests this may be a read error. J is TRBJ2-7 and V is TRBV29-1, with 10 bases matching TRBD2. In germline, CDR1 is SQVTM, CDR2 ANQGSEA. The CDR3 loop spans 19 amino acids. The trim removed 0 bases at V and 2 bases at J, leaving 16 bases unmatched. CDR3 residues: CSVEDTGTSAPLGAYEQYF. The CDR3 bases are TGCAGCGTTGAAGACACCGGGACTAGCGCCCCATTAGGGGCCTACGAGCAGTACTTC.

This chain links TRBV7-2 with TRBJ1-6; D ambiguous. Trimming cost V 6 bases and J 2 bases, with 14 bases left between them. This CDR3 has 16 amino acids. Germline CDR1 and CDR2: SGHTA and FQGNSA. CDR3 in DNA: TGTGCCAGCAGACAGACCTCAAGAACCTATAATTCACCCCTCCACTTT. The encoded protein is CASRQTSRTYNSPLHF. The whole variable domain, filled in from reference TRBV7-2 and TRBJ1-6, reads GAGVSQSPSNKVTEKGKDVELRCDPISGHTALYWYRQSLGQGLEFLIYFQGNSAPDKSGLPSDRFSAERTGGSVSTLTIQRTQQEDSAVYLCASRQTSRTYNSPLHFGNGTRLTVT.

The sample holds one count of this clonotype. The V call is TRBV19, the J call TRBJ1-2; 9 bases are shared with TRBD1. Germline CDR1 is LNHDA and CDR2 is SQIVND (reference sequence). CDR3 length equals 12 residues. Trimming cost V 9 bases and J 6 bases; bases outside gene matches: 5. DNA for the CDR3: TGTGCCAGCCATGGGACAGGGAATGGCTACACCTTC. It yields the protein CASHGTGNGYTF.

A single count supports this clonotype. This chain links TRBV7-2 with TRBJ2-7, with a tentative D call TRBD1 (6 bases). The ends were cut back, 7 bases at V and 2 bases at J, with 12 bases in the middle. Germline assignment: CDR1 SGHTA and CDR2 FQGNSA. The CDR3 extends over 13 amino acids. CDR3 nucleotides: TGTGCCAGCAAGAACAGGGTGGCCTACGAGCAGTACTTC. Protein product: CASKNRVAYEQYF.

This clonotype was observed at least ten times. The chain recombines TRBV6-5 with TRBJ1-5; a possible D gene is TRBD1 (6 bases). The CDR3 covers 14 residues. V was shortened by 8 bases and J by 2 bases, with 13 bases between the two germline ends. Germline CDR1 reads MNHEY; CDR2 reads SVGAGI. In DNA form, the CDR3 reads TGTGCCAGCGGCACTAGACAGGGCAATCAGCCCCAGCATTTT. Protein sequence: CASGTRQGNQPQHF.

The chain employs TRBV10-3 and TRBJ2-2; D is perhaps TRBD2 (6 bases). The length of the CDR3 is 14 residues. V lost 10 bases, J lost 4 bases, and 16 bases lay in between. The V gene's germline CDR1 is ENHRY and CDR2 SYGVKD. The CDR3 region is CASGTSTVTGELFF. CDR3 sequence (DNA): TGTGCCAGCGGGACTTCGACCGTCACCGGGGAGCTGTTTTTT.

This clonotype was seen at least ten times. The rearrangement links TRBV13 to TRBJ1-1; D not resolved. Germline V gene lookup returns CDR1 PRHDT and CDR2 FYEKMQ (reference sequence). The germline V and J ends were trimmed by 0 bases and 6 bases, with 8 bases remaining between them. The CDR3 consists of 13 residues. Written as DNA, the CDR3 is TGTGCCAGCAGCTTAGGAGGGCAACCTGAAGCTTTCTTT. Residues: CASSLGGQPEAFF.

V is TRBV29-1 and J is TRBJ1-2, with 9 positions matching TRBD1. CDR1 and CDR2 (germline): SQVTM, ANQGSEA. CDR3 length equals 11 residues. The CDR3 here is CRDRVTYGYTF. As DNA, the CDR3 is TGCCGGGACAGGGTGACCTATGGCTACACCTTC.

Only a few counts were recorded for this clonotype. The CDR3 nucleotides read TGTGCCAGTAAAGGAGGGGACAGGAACACCGGGGAGCTGTTTTTT. Its translation is CASKGGDRNTGELFF. The gene calls are TRBV19 and TRBJ2-2, with D perhaps matching TRBD1 (7 bases). V gave up 7 bases and J gave up 1 base, with 13 bases separating them. Germline V CDR1 and CDR2: LNHDA, SQIVND (reference sequence). This CDR3 is built from 15 residues.

The sample holds a few counts of this clonotype. The chain carries TRBV20-1 and TRBJ2-5; 8 positions agree with TRBD2. CDR1 and CDR2 (germline): DFQATT, SNEGSKA (reference sequence). V shed 3 bases and J 5 bases; nucleotides not matched to a gene: 5. This CDR3 has 13 residues. The CDR3 here is CSASGRAGETQYF. Here the CDR3 DNA reads TGCAGTGCTAGCGGGAGGGCCGGGGAGACCCAGTACTTC.

The V and J genes are TRBV11-2 and TRBJ2-7; 11 bases match TRBD2. The CDR3 spans 17 residues. Germline values: CDR1 SGHAT, CDR2 FQNNGV. V lost 3 bases, J lost 0 bases, and 7 bases stayed unmatched. The CDR3 sequence is CASSFTGTSGSSYEQYF. For the CDR3, the DNA is TGTGCCAGCAGCTTCACCGGGACTAGCGGAAGCTCCTACGAGCAGTACTTC.

This clonotype was counted a single time. A much bigger clone sits one base away, suggesting this may be a read error. Given the absence of the conserved phenylalanine or tryptophan at the CDR3 end, a read error is likely. The J gene is TRBJ2-7, the V gene TRBV20-1; 8 bases line up with TRBD1. CDR3 length: 16 residues. Germline trimming cut 5 bases from V and 5 bases from J; bases unmatched to any gene: 17. Germline CDR1 is DFQATT and CDR2 is SNEGSKA (reference sequence). The CDR3 DNA reads as TGCAGTGCTGAGCCCCAGGGGGCGCGTCTTTTCAACGAGCAGTACCTC. It is translated as CSAEPQGARLFNEQYL.

This clonotype was recorded many times. The V gene is TRBV7-2, the J gene TRBJ1-2; D remains ambiguous. Between the trimmed V and J ends, which lost 0 bases and 4 bases, there was a span of 12 bases. This CDR3 has 15 residues. Per the germline V gene, CDR1 is SGHTA and CDR2 is FQGNSA. CDR3: CASSLATDGFYGYTF. The CDR3 DNA is TGTGCCAGCAGCTTAGCCACGGACGGCTTCTATGGCTACACCTTC.

This clonotype was detected ten times or more. J is TRBJ2-5 and V is TRBV7-2, with D perhaps being TRBD1 or TRBD2 (6 bases each). Germline V gene data show CDR1 as SGHTA and CDR2 as FQGNSA. The CDR3 length is 15 residues. Trimming left V 3 bases short and J 5 bases short, with 16 bases between. The CDR3 DNA is TGTGCCAGCAGCTTCCAAAGGGGGGAAGGGGAGACCCAGTACTTC. Translated, it gives CASSFQRGEGETQYF.

V usage is TRBV9 and J usage is TRBJ1-4; D gene uncertain. Germline V gene sequence: CDR1 SGDLS, CDR2 YYNGEE. The CDR3 contains 13 residues. V shed 6 bases and J shed 1 base, with 7 bases lying between them. The CDR3 region is CASKRGTNEKLFF. For the CDR3, the DNA is TGTGCCAGCAAACGGGGAACTAATGAAAAACTGTTTTTT.

Concerning this clonotype itself: This may stem from a read error, because a much larger clone lies one nucleotide away. The chain is built from TRBV9 and TRBJ1-3; no clear D. CDR3 length: 16 residues. Per germline, CDR1 SGDLS and CDR2 YYNGEE. CDR3 DNA sequence: TGTGCCAGCAGCGCACAACTGGTCCACTCTGGAAGCACCATATATTTT. It yields the protein CASSAQLVHSGSTIYF.

This clonotype was detected many times. V gene TRBV19 combines with J gene TRBJ1-2; D might be TRBD1 (6 bases). Germline CDR1 is LNHDA and CDR2 is SQIVND (reference sequence). V shed 9 bases and J shed 0 bases, with 17 bases lying between them. This CDR3 is built from 15 residues. Here the CDR3 DNA reads TGTGCCAGCCGGGACAACCGGGGAGCTAACTATGGCTACACCTTC. Translated, it gives CASRDNRGANYGYTF.